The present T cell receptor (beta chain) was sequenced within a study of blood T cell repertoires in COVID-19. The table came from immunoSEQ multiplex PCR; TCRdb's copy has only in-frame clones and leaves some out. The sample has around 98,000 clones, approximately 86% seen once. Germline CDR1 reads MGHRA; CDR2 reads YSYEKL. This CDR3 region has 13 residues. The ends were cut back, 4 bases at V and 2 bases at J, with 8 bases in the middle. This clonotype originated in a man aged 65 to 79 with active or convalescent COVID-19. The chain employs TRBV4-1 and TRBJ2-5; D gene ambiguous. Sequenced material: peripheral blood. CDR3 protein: CASSLARQETQYF. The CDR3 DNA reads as TGCGCCAGCAGCCTAGCTAGACAAGAGACCCAGTACTTC.